The sample holds one count of the clone carrying this TCR beta chain. This sample is drawn from a study of blood T cell repertoires in COVID-19. Study context: Sites across the United States, Italy and Spain contributed samples from acute and convalescent COVID-19. Nucleic acid was either cDNA or gDNA, and it came from T cells, B-cell-depleted T cells, or PBMCs.

Per the authors' pipeline: Reference gene primers were amplified, and this amplification served to estimate nucleated cell counts. The assay was immunoSEQ multiplex PCR, and TCRdb's table has in-frame clones only and misses some. V, J and clone size were drawn from that table, and D and trimming were deduced from the DNA. Counted here are 75,000 to 100,000 clones, around 78% occurring once; the ten biggest clones make up more than 9.5%. CDR1 and CDR2 (germline): MNHNS, SASEGT. Trimming took off 3 bases at V and 8 bases at J, with 13 bases between the two ends. The CDR3 is 13 amino acids. The J gene is TRBJ1-2, the V gene TRBV6-1; possible D gene TRBD1, 6 bases. Input material: peripheral blood. The sequence derives from a human donor in a cohort sampled during active COVID-19. The CDR3 spells CASSESTGSGYTF. CDR3 sequence (DNA): TGTGCCAGCAGTGAGTCTACAGGGTCGGGCTACACCTTC.